A selection of T cell receptor beta chains follows, all from one sample in a study of Graves' ophthalmopathy and Graves' hyperthyroidism. MiXCR, applied by TCRdb to the multiplex PCR reads, yields one record per CDR3 protein. The profile covers approximately 700,000 distinct CDR3 sequences, with 35% to 50% appearing a single time and roughly 45% taken by the ten largest. Specimen: peripheral blood. The origin of the receptors is an adult man with Graves' ophthalmopathy. CDR3s include the opening cysteine and the closing phenylalanine or tryptophan. D genes are given only for firm matches. Size values are once, few and many counts, or a class for expanded clones, and some rows have none.

TRBV29-1	many	TRBJ1-1	TRBD1	CSVSPGQGVWNTEAFF	TGCAGCGTCTCCCCGGGACAGGGGGTTTGGAACACTGAAGCTTTCTTT
TRBV9	-	TRBJ1-6	-	CASSPSPAGEDSPLHF	TGTGCCAGCTCACCTTCACCGGCCGGGGAGGATTCACCCCTCCACTTT
TRBV2	-	TRBJ1-4	TRBD1	CASSADRVGEKLFF	TGTGCCAGCAGTGCGGACAGGGTCGGTGAAAAACTGTTTTTT
TRBV25-1	few	TRBJ2-2	-	CASSFANGELFF	TGTGCCAGCAGTTTTGCTAACGGGGAGCTGTTTTTT
TRBV9	-	TRBJ2-5	-	CASSVGGDKKTQYF	TGTGCCAGCAGCGTAGGTGGAGACAAGAAGACCCAGTACTTC
TRBV19	many	TRBJ1-2	TRBD1	CASSDRVAGYTF	TGTGCCAGTAGTGACAGGGTGGCTGGCTACACCTTC
TRBV2	few	TRBJ2-6	TRBD2	CASSGLATGANVLTF	TGTGCCAGCAGTGGACTAGCGACCGGGGCCAACGTCCTGACTTTC
TRBV12-3/TRBV12-4	-	TRBJ2-7	TRBD2	CASSQLAGDYEQYF	TGTGCCAGCAGCCAACTAGCGGGGGACTACGAGCAGTACTTC
TRBV29-1	many	TRBJ2-7	TRBD1	CSVEDSHRGYEQYF	TGCAGCGTTGAAGATTCACACAGGGGCTACGAGCAGTACTTC
TRBV25-1	-	TRBJ2-2	-	CASSMKVPGELFF	TGTGCCAGTAGCATGAAAGTCCCCGGGGAGCTGTTTTTT
TRBV5-4	-	TRBJ2-2	-	CASSLVPSVRNTGELFF	TGTGCCAGCAGCTTGGTACCTAGCGTGCGGAACACCGGGGAGCTGTTTTTT
TRBV12-3/TRBV12-4	few	TRBJ2-7	-	CASSHTHGYEQYF	TGTGCCAGCAGCCACACACACGGTTACGAGCAGTACTTC
TRBV9	-	TRBJ2-7	-	CASSVDGGGATEQYF	TGTGCCAGCAGCGTAGATGGAGGGGGCGCGACCGAGCAGTACTTC
TRBV19	few	TRBJ2-7	-	CASSIVVGGAHEQYF	TGTGCCAGTAGTATTGTTGTAGGCGGAGCCCACGAGCAGTACTTC